The rows below give T cell receptor beta chains drawn from one sample of a study of shared clonotypes between healthy human individuals. Profiled with immunoSEQ multiplex PCR; TCRdb holds only in-frame clones, not every one. The table records around 2,000,000 clones, approximately 95% of them present only once. Material for sequencing was naive CD4+ T cells sorted from blood. The receptors come from a young man in good health. The CDR3 runs from the conserved cysteine through the conserved F or W. A D gene is named only where the DNA matches it firmly. Clone size is not always given. Where it is, it says once, few, many or a class for expanded clones.

J gene,D gene,clone size,V gene,CDR3 protein,CDR3 DNA
TRBJ2-7,TRBD1,NA,TRBV7-6,CASSPTGGLTYEQYF,TGTGCCAGCAGCCCCACAGGGGGCCTAACCTACGAGCAGTACTTC
TRBJ2-5,NA,NA,TRBV7-2,CASSLGRGQETQYF,TGTGCCAGCAGCTTAGGGCGGGGACAAGAGACCCAGTACTTC
TRBJ2-7,NA,NA,TRBV19,CASSGANEQYF,TGTGCCAGTAGTGGGGCGAACGAGCAGTACTTC
TRBJ2-2,NA,NA,TRBV27,CASSMWGGELFF,TGTGCCAGCAGCATGTGGGGCGGGGAGCTGTTTTTT
TRBJ2-3,TRBD2,NA,TRBV4-2,CASSERLAGGVITDTQYF,TGTGCCAGCAGCGAGAGACTAGCGGGGGGCGTAATCACAGATACGCAGTATTTT
TRBJ2-7,TRBD2,NA,TRBV30,CAWAGLALREQYF,TGTGCCTGGGCGGGACTAGCTTTACGCGAGCAGTACTTC
TRBJ2-7,TRBD1,NA,TRBV28,CASITGTGKYEQYF,TGTGCCAGCATCACCGGGACAGGGAAATACGAGCAGTACTTC
TRBJ2-3,NA,NA,TRBV7-2,CASSFPSSDTQYF,TGTGCCAGCAGCTTTCCGTCATCAGATACGCAGTATTTT
TRBJ1-1,NA,NA,TRBV6-1,CASSDSTGGWEAFF,TGTGCCAGCAGTGATTCGACAGGTGGTTGGGAAGCTTTCTTT
TRBJ2-7,TRBD2,NA,TRBV10-3,CAISQGLAGGGFHEQYF,TGTGCCATTAGCCAGGGACTAGCGGGAGGAGGCTTCCACGAGCAGTACTTC
TRBJ2-2,NA,NA,TRBV5-6,CASSLGRAWELFF,TGTGCCAGCAGCTTGGGTCGTGCGTGGGAGCTGTTTTTT
TRBJ2-1,NA,NA,TRBV7-9,CASSLKNGEQFF,TGTGCCAGCAGCTTAAAGAACGGTGAGCAGTTCTTC
TRBJ2-7,TRBD2,once,TRBV7-2,CASSLGSSGSYEQYF,TGTGCCAGCAGCTTAGGATCTAGCGGCTCCTACGAGCAGTACTTC
TRBJ2-5,NA,NA,TRBV18,CASSPQWGAQETQYF,TGTGCCAGCTCACCACAATGGGGGGCTCAAGAGACCCAGTACTTC
TRBJ1-3,NA,NA,TRBV10-3,CAIRASTGNTIYF,TGTGCCATCAGGGCCAGTACTGGAAACACCATATATTTT
TRBJ2-1,TRBD2,NA,TRBV28,CASSPHPGTSGGAGENEQFF,TGTGCCAGCAGTCCGCACCCTGGGACTAGCGGGGGGGCTGGGGAAAATGAGCAGTTCTTC
TRBJ2-2,NA,NA,TRBV11-3,CASSSLLSGELFF,TGTGCCAGCAGCTCCCTTCTATCCGGGGAGCTGTTTTTT
TRBJ2-7,NA,NA,TRBV6-6,CASSYLESYEQYF,TGTGCCAGCAGTTACCTTGAGTCCTACGAGCAGTACTTC
TRBJ2-3,NA,NA,TRBV23-1,CASSQGRGVYTQYF,TGCGCCAGCAGTCAAGGCCGTGGCGTTTATACGCAGTATTTT
TRBJ2-3,TRBD2,NA,TRBV5-1,CASSFSSGSTDTQYF,TGCGCCAGCAGCTTCTCTAGCGGGAGCACAGATACGCAGTATTTT
TRBJ1-1,NA,NA,TRBV10-3,CAISEGQGGTEAFF,TGTGCCATCAGTGAAGGGCAGGGCGGGACTGAAGCTTTCTTT
TRBJ2-7,NA,NA,TRBV28,CASSLPRGAYEQYF,TGTGCCAGCAGTTTACCCAGGGGGGCCTACGAGCAGTACTTC
TRBJ2-7,NA,NA,TRBV6-5,CASGRTAGFYEQYF,TGTGCCAGCGGTAGGACAGCGGGGTTTTACGAGCAGTACTTC
TRBJ2-2,NA,NA,TRBV4-1,CASSQDRIIGGELFF,TGCGCCAGCAGCCAAGATCGCATAATAGGCGGGGAGCTGTTTTTT
TRBJ2-7,TRBD1,NA,TRBV7-3,CASSRSRQGVRNEQYF,TGTGCCAGCAGCCGAAGTCGTCAGGGGGTGAGGAACGAGCAGTACTTC
TRBJ1-5,TRBD1,NA,TRBV19,CASGQQTGGRQPQHF,TGTGCCAGTGGGCAACAGACAGGGGGCAGACAGCCCCAGCATTTT
TRBJ2-2,NA,NA,TRBV7-9,CASSLDSASAGELFF,TGTGCCAGCAGCTTAGATTCGGCTAGCGCCGGGGAGCTGTTTTTT
TRBJ2-3,NA,NA,TRBV7-8,CASIERRARTDTQYF,TGTGCCAGCATCGAACGCAGGGCCCGCACAGATACGCAGTATTTT
TRBJ1-1,NA,NA,TRBV10-1,CASGNLNTEAFF,TGCGCCAGCGGAAACTTGAACACTGAAGCTTTCTTT
TRBJ2-1,TRBD2,NA,TRBV11-2,CASRRPGTSGNEQFF,TGTGCCAGCAGGCGGCCCGGGACTAGCGGGAATGAGCAGTTCTTC
TRBJ1-5,NA,NA,TRBV7-2,CASSLGGSGGRPQHF,TGTGCCAGCAGCTTAGGCGGATCCGGGGGTCGGCCCCAGCATTTT
TRBJ2-7,NA,NA,TRBV2,CASLGLYEQYF,TGTGCCAGCTTGGGGCTGTACGAGCAGTACTTC
TRBJ2-2,NA,once,TRBV5-1,CASSLAVGTGELFF,TGCGCCAGCAGCTTAGCGGTAGGAACCGGGGAGCTGTTTTTT
TRBJ1-5,TRBD1,NA,TRBV18,CASSPLSRAGGQDGYQHF,TGTGCCAGCTCACCATTAAGTCGCGCAGGGGGCCAAGACGGGTACCAGCATTTT
TRBJ1-6,NA,NA,TRBV5-1,CASSRVPAAESPLHF,TGCGCCAGCAGTAGGGTCCCGGCTGCGGAGTCACCCCTCCACTTT
TRBJ1-4,TRBD1,NA,TRBV2,CASSRQGGYEKLFF,TGTGCCAGCAGTCGACAGGGAGGTTATGAAAAACTGTTTTTT
TRBJ1-6,NA,NA,TRBV9,CASSNYVAHSSNNSPLHF,TGTGCCAGCAGCAACTACGTAGCACACAGCTCAAATAATTCACCCCTCCACTTT
TRBJ2-7,NA,NA,TRBV10-2,CASSESLRGGQGRNEQYF,TGCGCCAGCAGTGAGTCATTACGGGGGGGACAGGGTCGAAACGAGCAGTACTTC
TRBJ2-7,NA,NA,TRBV6-1,CASSVQGTEQYF,TGTGCCAGCAGCGTCCAGGGTACCGAGCAGTACTTC
TRBJ1-3,NA,NA,TRBV7-9,CASSSEYLRASENTIYF,TGTGCCAGCAGCTCAGAATATCTAAGAGCTTCTGAAAACACCATATATTTT
TRBJ2-4,NA,NA,TRBV5-6,CASSFTGQAPAKNIQYF,TGTGCCAGCAGCTTTACGGGACAAGCCCCAGCCAAAAACATTCAGTACTTC
TRBJ2-7,TRBD1,NA,TRBV2,CASSDVWRQGARYEQYF,TGTGCCAGCAGTGACGTTTGGAGACAGGGGGCGCGGTACGAGCAGTACTTC
TRBJ1-2,NA,NA,TRBV6-1,CASSASPAADNYGYTF,TGTGCCAGCAGTGCCTCCCCGGCGGCCGATAACTATGGCTACACCTTC
TRBJ1-3,NA,NA,TRBV6-1,CASSHLGGGNTIYF,TGTGCCAGCAGCCACCTCGGGGGCGGAAACACCATATATTTT
TRBJ2-2,TRBD2,once,TRBV5-1,CASSSPSAGGSGTGELFF,TGCGCCAGCAGCTCACCCTCAGCGGGGGGAAGTGGAACCGGGGAGCTGTTTTTT
TRBJ2-3,TRBD2,once,TRBV5-6,CASSETSGGTTDTQYF,TGTGCCAGCAGCGAAACTAGCGGGGGAACAACAGATACGCAGTATTTT
TRBJ2-2,NA,NA,TRBV6-1,CASSVLSTSEVELFF,TGTGCCAGCAGTGTTCTAAGCACGAGCGAGGTAGAGCTGTTTTTT
TRBJ2-3,NA,NA,TRBV5-1,CASKRKEVDTQYF,TGCGCCAGCAAACGGAAGGAAGTAGATACGCAGTATTTT
TRBJ2-7,NA,NA,TRBV19,CASSISSGGNTYEQYF,TGTGCCAGTAGTATTTCGTCAGGCGGGAATACCTACGAGCAGTACTTC
TRBJ1-5,TRBD1,once,TRBV2,CASRTGQGALGPQHF,TGTGCCAGCAGGACTGGGCAGGGGGCGCTTGGGCCCCAGCATTTT
TRBJ2-7,TRBD2,NA,TRBV7-9,CASSHRAPSGGIYEQYF,TGTGCCAGCAGTCACAGAGCCCCTAGCGGCGGAATCTACGAGCAGTACTTC
TRBJ2-5,NA,once,TRBV19,CASSIQKGLQETQYF,TGTGCCAGTAGTATTCAAAAGGGGCTACAAGAGACCCAGTACTTC
TRBJ2-7,NA,NA,TRBV30,CAWGSGLSEQYF,TGTGCCTGGGGGTCCGGGTTATCCGAGCAGTACTTC
TRBJ1-1,TRBD1,once,TRBV4-3,CASSQHRGMNTEAFF,TGCGCCAGCAGCCAACACAGGGGCATGAACACTGAAGCTTTCTTT
TRBJ1-5,NA,NA,TRBV2,CASSLTAAQPQHF,TGTGCCAGCAGTCTGACAGCGGCTCAGCCCCAGCATTTT
TRBJ1-2,NA,NA,TRBV4-3,CASPFLDSWKANYGYTF,TGCGCCAGCCCTTTCCTGGACAGTTGGAAAGCTAACTATGGCTACACCTTC
TRBJ2-5,NA,NA,TRBV28,CASRSQETQYF,TGTGCCAGCAGGTCGCAGGAGACCCAGTACTTC
TRBJ2-3,NA,NA,TRBV28,CASRSSTDTQYF,TGTGCCAGCAGATCGAGCACAGATACGCAGTATTTT
TRBJ1-1,TRBD1,NA,TRBV29-1,CSVEDRGTEAFF,TGCAGCGTTGAGGACAGGGGCACTGAAGCTTTCTTT